The rows below give T cell receptor beta chains drawn from one sample of a study of T cell responses to AZD1222 COVID-19 vaccine. Clones were read by immunoSEQ multiplex PCR, and TCRdb kept only the in-frame ones, dropping some. The sample contains 200,000 or so clones, 85% to 95% of which appear only once. The sequencing here drew on peripheral blood, taken on day 0 of AZD1222 vaccination. The receptors were gathered from an adult in good health. CDR3s leave out the opening cysteine and the closing phenylalanine or tryptophan. The D gene is left open where the match is weak.

ASSFWEPFDPDTQY,TRBV7-8,-
SVEGVPMRKLF,TRBV29-1,-
AAYGQGREKLF,TRBV30,TRBD1
ASSIIPLNYGYT,TRBV19,-
AWSVLGGLTTNEKLF,TRBV30,-
ASSQGIFDEQY,TRBV3-1/TRBV3-2,-
ASSPAPVGLTEAF,TRBV19,-
ASSLPPAGPIYNSPLH,TRBV11-2,-
ASSMGGLNTQY,TRBV12-3/TRBV12-4,-
ASSLAWQGETQY,TRBV5-4,-
AISLTSGSGNEQF,TRBV10-3,TRBD2
ASSDSYEQY,TRBV10-1,-
ASRPPGPYNEQF,TRBV28,-
ATLRSVHLNTEAF,TRBV10-3,-
ASRAFEGDYEQY,TRBV6-5,-
ASSRDRVTTNEKLF,TRBV2,TRBD1
AIIGTSGYEQY,TRBV10-3,TRBD2
ASRRDRVDEKLF,TRBV10-2,TRBD1
ASSRATGKETQY,TRBV7-9,TRBD1
ASSELVGEQY,TRBV10-2,-
ASSPIGGTHNEQF,TRBV7-3,-
ASSQLGSRGSSYEQY,TRBV7-8,-
ASSLSGLNTGELF,TRBV11-3,-
ASSRLPTWVTYEQY,TRBV27,-
ASSEGQGANTDTQY,TRBV11-3,TRBD1
ASSSTGLSGNTIY,TRBV6-5,-
ASSKGPGSLHEQF,TRBV19,-
AWSGAGPHYGYT,TRBV30,-
ATRPLGGRVALSGEQF,TRBV10-2,TRBD2
ASSGGARAF,TRBV5-1,-
AWNEQF,TRBV30,-
ASSDLTGPGEQY,TRBV6-1,TRBD1
ASSPGLAENEQF,TRBV7-9,TRBD2
ASSQSAGDTGELF,TRBV6-5,TRBD2
SVNSFAYNEQF,TRBV29-1,-
ASSLVGSPPPGELF,TRBV27,-
ASSVAGLAGYNEQF,TRBV9,TRBD2
ATSDYRGQNTGELF,TRBV24-1,-
ASSLIPGEVRNSPLH,TRBV27,-
ASSMGLAATDTQY,TRBV3-1/TRBV3-2,TRBD2
ASSKYDGQPGFDNEQF,TRBV7-3,-
ASSPIADGTDTQY,TRBV18,-
ASSSTGGTEAF,TRBV6-5,TRBD1
ASSEVKGIYNEQF,TRBV10-2,-
ASSEGAGQARGKNIQY,TRBV2,TRBD1
ASSLLRQTGELF,TRBV27,-
ASSGDRVENTIY,TRBV2,TRBD1
ASSTRDRGSTDTQY,TRBV6-6,TRBD1
ASSLIGAGANEKLF,TRBV28,-
ASSVDRYTDTQY,TRBV5-5,-
ASSSEQRPELF,TRBV11-3,-
ASSLAVRGGEQY,TRBV28,TRBD2
ASSWTDNTEAF,TRBV7-9,-
ASRNRISSYGYT,TRBV6-5,-
ASSLSSGLGFEQY,TRBV3-1/TRBV3-2,TRBD2